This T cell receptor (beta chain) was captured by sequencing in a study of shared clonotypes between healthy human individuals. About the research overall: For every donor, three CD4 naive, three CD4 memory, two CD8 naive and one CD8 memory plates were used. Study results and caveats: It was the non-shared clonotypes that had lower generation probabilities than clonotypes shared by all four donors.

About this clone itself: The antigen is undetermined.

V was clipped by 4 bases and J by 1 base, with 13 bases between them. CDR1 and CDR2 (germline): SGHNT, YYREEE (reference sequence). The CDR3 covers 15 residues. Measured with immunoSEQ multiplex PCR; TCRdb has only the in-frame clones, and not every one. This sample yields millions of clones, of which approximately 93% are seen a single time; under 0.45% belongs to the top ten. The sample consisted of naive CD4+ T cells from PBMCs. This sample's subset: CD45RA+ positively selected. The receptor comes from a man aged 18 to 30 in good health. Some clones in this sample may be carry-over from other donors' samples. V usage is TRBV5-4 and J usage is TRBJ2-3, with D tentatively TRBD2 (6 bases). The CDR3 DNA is TGTGCCAGCAGCACCAGGACTACGCGCACAGATACGCAGTATTTT. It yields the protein CASSTRTTRTDTQYF.